This T cell receptor (beta chain) was found in a study of Graves' ophthalmopathy and Graves' hyperthyroidism. General study results and limits: With a specificity of 72.22% and a sensitivity of about 69%, the model predicted ophthalmopathy progression.

Hyperthyroidism patients had new diagnoses, durations under 2 months, and ages of 18 to 65. As the starting material, over 9.5 ml of fresh peripheral blood yielded the PBMCs. V lost 5 bases to trimming and J lost 6 bases; unmatched junction nucleotides: 7. CDR3 length equals 15 residues. Points on this clonotype: No antigen is known for it.

RNA transcripts yielded amplified TCR beta CDR3 regions. HTBI primers were used in a first-round RT-PCR, which preceded a second-round multiplex PCR. Each CDR3 protein gets one entry after TCRdb re-called the multiplex PCR reads with MiXCR. The repertoire holds about 380,000 distinct CDR3 sequences, with over 15% as singletons. Sequencing was carried out using peripheral blood. This clonotype was sampled from a woman in her late teens or twenties with stable Graves' hyperthyroidism. V and J are TRBV12-3 or TRBV12-4 and TRBJ1-5; TRBD1 matches at 10 bases. CDR3 sequence: CASSTGTGATQPQHF. CDR3 bases: TGTGCCAGCAGTACCGGGACAGGGGCAACTCAGCCCCAGCATTTT.